This is a list of T cell receptor beta chains from one sample in a study of cytomegalovirus exposure and HLA in healthy donors. Sequencing used immunoSEQ multiplex PCR; TCRdb keeps in-frame clones, though not all of them. The sample has about 160,000 clones, roughly 80% seen once. Sequenced sample: PBMCs. Receptor source: a girl aged 5-17 years in good health and CMV-seropositive. Each CDR3 is given with its conserved first and last residue. D genes are given only for firm matches. A row's size may be missing; if present it is once, few, many or a size class.

clone size	V gene	CDR3 length	D gene	J gene	CDR3 DNA	CDR3 protein
once	TRBV2	18	TRBD2	TRBJ2-7	TGTGCCAGCAGTGAAGGGCCGACTAGCGGGAGTCTTAGGTACGAGCAGTACTTC	CASSEGPTSGSLRYEQYF
.	TRBV6-5	15	.	TRBJ1-2	TGTGCCAGCAGTTACTACGCCGGGAGACCTTATGGCTACACCTTC	CASSYYAGRPYGYTF
.	TRBV18	15	.	TRBJ2-7	TGTGCCAGCTCACCGGGAGACGGACAGCTCTACGAGCAGTACTTC	CASSPGDGQLYEQYF
.	TRBV7-8	13	.	TRBJ1-2	TGTGCCAGCAGCCAAGACTTGGGGAGCGGCTACACCTTC	CASSQDLGSGYTF
.	TRBV7-9	13	.	TRBJ1-2	TGTGCCAGCAGTTCGGATTGGAGCTATGGCTACACCTTC	CASSSDWSYGYTF
once	TRBV7-9	16	TRBD1	TRBJ1-4	TGTGCCAGCAGCCTAGGACAGGGGGCAACTAATGAAAAACTGTTTTTT	CASSLGQGATNEKLFF
once	TRBV11-2	14	TRBD1	TRBJ1-1	TGTGCCAGCAGCTTAAGGGACAGTTACACTGAAGCTTTCTTT	CASSLRDSYTEAFF
.	TRBV6-1	13	.	TRBJ2-5	TGTGCCAGCAGTGAAATCCCTATCTTAAAACTTTACTTC	CASSEIPILKLYF
.	TRBV5-6	18	TRBD1	TRBJ1-3	TGTGCCAGCAGCTTGTTCGGACAGGGGGGACCTGCTGGAAACACCATATATTTT	CASSLFGQGGPAGNTIYF
.	TRBV6-1	15	.	TRBJ1-5	TGTGCCAGCACCCCAACCGCCGCGGGCAATCAGCCCCAGCATTTT	CASTPTAAGNQPQHF
.	TRBV7-2	15	TRBD1	TRBJ2-3	TGTGCCAGCAGCAACACACAGGGGGGCACAGATACGCAGTATTTT	CASSNTQGGTDTQYF
once	TRBV28	14	TRBD1	TRBJ2-7	TGTGCCAGCAGTTTGTACAGGGGGCTCTACGAGCAGTACTTC	CASSLYRGLYEQYF
once	TRBV6-5	13	.	TRBJ2-7	TGTGCCAGCAGTTATGACAGATTCTACGAGCAGTACTTC	CASSYDRFYEQYF
once	TRBV7-3	13	.	TRBJ1-1	TGTGCCAGCAGTGGGCGGGCTAACACTGAAGCTTTCTTT	CASSGRANTEAFF
.	TRBV5-1	16	TRBD1	TRBJ1-2	TGCGCCAGCAGCCAAAACCCTCAGGGGGCTGCCTATGGCTACACCTTC	CASSQNPQGAAYGYTF
.	TRBV19	14	.	TRBJ1-5	TGTGCCAGTAGTTTCGACAGTAGTGAGCAGCCCCAGCATTTT	CASSFDSSEQPQHF
.	TRBV27	14	.	TRBJ2-5	TGTGCCAGCAGTCCCAGGGCGTTGCGAGAGACCCAGTACTTC	CASSPRALRETQYF
.	TRBV10-3	12	.	TRBJ1-5	TGTGCCAGCTCAGGGGCCCACCAGCCCCAGCATTTT	CASSGAHQPQHF
.	TRBV30	12	TRBD2	TRBJ2-1	TGTGCCCAGGACTGGGGGGGTGATGAGCAGTTCTTC	CAQDWGGDEQFF
.	TRBV28	15	.	TRBJ1-2	TGTGCCAGCAGTGCCCCCTCGGGGGTAAACTATGGCTACACCTTC	CASSAPSGVNYGYTF
.	TRBV25-1	17	TRBD1	TRBJ2-1	TGTGCCAGCAGTGACCCAACCGGGACAGGGCCCTACAATGAGCAGTTCTTC	CASSDPTGTGPYNEQFF
.	TRBV28	13	.	TRBJ1-2	TGTGCCGCAAAAGAGACAGATTTCTATGGCTACACCTTC	CAAKETDFYGYTF
.	TRBV27	15	.	TRBJ1-5	TGTGCCAGCAGCACCGGGACAAAACACAATCAGCCCCAGCATTTT	CASSTGTKHNQPQHF
.	TRBV6-1	15	.	TRBJ2-2	TGTGCCAGCAGTGAAGCGACCCAGAACACCGGGGAGTTGTTTTTT	CASSEATQNTGELFF
few	TRBV4-3	14	TRBD1	TRBJ1-1	TGCGCCAGCAGCCATACCAGGGGGTACGATGAAGCTTTCTTT	CASSHTRGYDEAFF
.	TRBV5-1	15	.	TRBJ1-1	TGCGCCAGCAGCTTGGATTTTCGGGGGAACACTGAAGCTTTCTTT	CASSLDFRGNTEAFF
.	TRBV19	15	.	TRBJ1-5	TGTGCCAGTAGTATAGTTCCGGGGTCGGATCAGCCCCAGCATTTT	CASSIVPGSDQPQHF
.	TRBV5-6	15	.	TRBJ1-2	TGTGCCAGCAGCTTGGGCTGGGGGGGTAACTATGGCTACACCTTC	CASSLGWGGNYGYTF
.	TRBV5-1	14	TRBD1	TRBJ1-2	TGCGCCAGCAGCTTGGGGGACAGGGGCTATGGCTACACCTTC	CASSLGDRGYGYTF
.	TRBV19	13	TRBD2	TRBJ2-7	TGTGCCAGTAGTGTAAGCGGGATTTACGAGCAGTACTTC	CASSVSGIYEQYF